A single sample is the source of the 28 T cell receptor beta chains below, sequenced in a study of T cell clonotyping in hematopoietic cell transplantation. This table comes from immunoSEQ multiplex PCR, and its TCRdb copy is limited to in-frame clones, with some not included. Among thousands of clones listed, more than 75% were seen once. The input for sequencing was peripheral blood mononuclear cells, taken 100 days after allogeneic stem cell transplant. Receptors originate from a male patient aged 50 to 59 who had an allogeneic stem cell transplant from an unrelated donor, so the T cells may come from the graft donor. Some clones in this sample may be carry-over from other donors' samples.

This clone was seen more than once but under ten times. The V and J genes are TRBV2 and TRBJ1-4, with D hard to call. Germline values: CDR1 SNHLY, CDR2 FYNNEI. This CDR3 spans 18 amino acids. With 4 bases removed from V and 7 bases from J, the gap between germline ends came to 25 bases. In DNA form, the CDR3 reads TGTGCCAGCAGTGTGGGTCCAAAGAGCAGGCAGTTTGGTGAAAAACTGTTTTTT. Protein: CASSVGPKSRQFGEKLFF.

V is TRBV5-4 and J is TRBJ2-7; TRBD1 matches 8 bases. Trimming cost V 0 bases and J 6 bases; bases outside gene matches: 2. The length of the CDR3 is 13 residues. Looked up from germline, CDR1 is SGHNT and CDR2 is YYREEE (reference sequence). The CDR3 bases are TGTGCCAGCAGCTTGGATGGGACAGGCGAGCAGTACTTC. Translated, it gives CASSLDGTGEQYF.

J is TRBJ2-4 and V is TRBV18; D tentatively fits TRBD1 or TRBD2 (5 bases each). Germline CDR1 is KGHSH and CDR2 is LQKENI. The CDR3 consists of 14 residues. Trimming shortened V by 6 bases and J by 4 bases, and 13 bases separated the two germline ends. The CDR3 coding sequence is TGTGCCAGCTCTCAATCCGGGACGAAAAACATTCAGTACTTC. The encoded protein is CASSQSGTKNIQYF.

This sequence joins TRBV6-1 and TRBJ2-4; a possible D gene is TRBD1 (6 bases). This CDR3 contains 13 residues. The germline V gene has CDR1 MNHNS and CDR2 SASEGT. V dropped 3 bases and J dropped 9 bases, with 12 bases sitting between them. For the CDR3, the DNA is TGTGCCAGCAGTGAGACAGGTGTGAGCATTCAGTACTTC. Its protein product is CASSETGVSIQYF.

The chain uses TRBV7-2 and TRBJ2-5; maybe TRBD2 (5 bases). This CDR3 is built from 13 residues. The V end lost 6 bases, the J end lost 1 base, and 9 bases lay between the germline ends. The germline V gene has CDR1 SGHTA and CDR2 FQGNSA. CDR3 amino acids: CASRSGIQETQYF. The CDR3 DNA sequence: TGTGCCAGCAGATCCGGGATCCAAGAGACCCAGTACTTC. The full variable domain, its missing parts supplied by reference TRBV7-2 and TRBJ2-5, is GAGVSQSPSNKVTEKGKDVELRCDPISGHTALYWYRQSLGQGLEFLIYFQGNSAPDKSGLPSDRFSAERTGGSVSTLTIQRTQQEDSAVYLCASRSGIQETQYFGPGTRLLVL.

V gene TRBV5-6 combines with J gene TRBJ2-5, with D possibly matching TRBD1 (5 bases). Near its end, the DNA agrees better with TRBJ2-7, so the J call may be wrong. This CDR3 has 14 residues. Germline assignment: CDR1 SGHDT and CDR2 YYEEEE. The CDR3 nucleotides are TGTGCCAGCAGCTCGGAATTCAGGGCTTACGAGCAGTACTTC. This encodes CASSSEFRAYEQYF.

The chain couples TRBV4-1 to TRBJ1-2; D not resolved. This CDR3 comprises 14 residues. Germline CDR1 is MGHRA and CDR2 is YSYEKL. V dropped 1 base and J dropped 3 bases, with 9 bases sitting between them. DNA of the CDR3: TGCGCCAGCAGCCAAGGACACCACGACTATGGCTACACCTTC. This codes for CASSQGHHDYGYTF.

The chain links TRBV7-2 to TRBJ1-2; 12 nucleotides agree with TRBD1. V lost 4 bases and J lost 8; bases outside the gene matches: 11. CDR3 size: 16 residues. Per germline, CDR1 SGHTA and CDR2 FQGNSA. The CDR3 DNA reads TGTGCCAGCAGCTCGGGACAGGGGGCGAGCATGGGGGGCTACACCTTC. Encoded protein: CASSSGQGASMGGYTF.

The J gene is TRBJ1-3, the V gene TRBV5-6; D unresolved. The CDR3 is 14 amino acids. Germline loops: CDR1 SGHDT, CDR2 YYEEEE. Trimming took off 1 base at V and 0 bases at J, with 5 bases between the two ends. CDR3 coding DNA: TGTGCCAGCAGCTTGTCGGACTCTGGAAACACCATATATTTT. Its translation: CASSLSDSGNTIYF. Full variable domain (rest looked up from reference TRBV5-6 and TRBJ1-3): DAGVTQSPTHLIKTRGQQVTLRCSPKSGHDTVSWYQQALGQGPQFIFQYYEEEERQRGNFPDRFSGHQFPNYSSELNVNALLLGDSALYLCASSLSDSGNTIYFGEGSWLTVV.

The rearrangement links TRBV7-1 to TRBJ2-1, with a weak D call TRBD2 (6 bases). TRBV7-1 is filed as an ORF, its function uncertain. V lost 4 bases and J 8 bases, leaving 18 bases between the germline ends. The CDR3 is 15 residues long. The CDR3 DNA reads as TGTGCCAGCAGCTTAGCCGGAGGGATCGTTCATGAGCAGTTCTTC. This sequence encodes CASSLAGGIVHEQFF.

The genes are TRBV7-9 and TRBJ2-1, with 12 nucleotides matching TRBD2. Germline CDR1 and CDR2: SEHNR and FQNEAQ (reference sequence). V shed 5 bases, J shed 4 bases, and the junction held 3 bases outside the gene matches. The CDR3 runs 15 residues. The CDR3, as DNA: TGTGCCAGCAGCCCCGGGACTAGCGGGTACAATGAGCAGTTCTTC. Its protein is CASSPGTSGYNEQFF.

The V gene is TRBV2, the J gene TRBJ2-7, with TRBD2 as a possible D gene (5 bases). V was cut by 4 bases and J by 0 bases, with 28 bases left in between. CDR1 is SNHLY, CDR2 FYNNEI, per germline. There are 20 residues in the CDR3. CDR3 region: CASSVPRGSSGVFASYEQYF. The CDR3 nucleotides are TGTGCCAGCAGTGTCCCTAGAGGGTCTTCCGGGGTCTTCGCCTCCTACGAGCAGTACTTC. The entire variable domain, with the rest obtained from reference TRBV2 and TRBJ2-7, is as follows: EPEVTQTPSHQVTQMGQEVILRCVPISNHLYFYWYRQILGQKVEFLVSFYNNEISEKSEIFDDQFSVERPDGSNFTLKIRSTKLEDSAMYFCASSVPRGSSGVFASYEQYFGPGTRLTVT.

A note on this clone: One end of the junction varies from germline; a read error may be responsible. V and J are TRBV7-2 and TRBJ1-2; tentatively, D is TRBD1 (6 bases). The CDR3 covers 15 residues. Germline V gives CDR1 SGHTA, CDR2 FQGNSA. CDR3 sequence: CASTLGGGRIYGYTF. In DNA form, the CDR3 reads TGTGCCAGCACCTTAGGGGGGGGCCGGATCTATGGCTACACCTTC. The full variable domain, rest sourced from reference TRBV7-2 and TRBJ1-2, is GAGVSQSPSNKVTEKGKDVELRCDPISGHTALYWYRQSLGQGLEFLIYFQGNSAPDKSGLPSDRFSAERTGGSVSTLTIQRTQQEDSAVYLCASTLGGGRIYGYTFGSGTRLTVV.

The chain joins TRBV29-1 to TRBJ2-3; TRBD2 agrees at 7 bases. The CDR3 is made up of 14 amino acids. Germline V lookup: CDR1 SQVTM, CDR2 ANQGSEA. V shed 3 bases and J 0 bases; nucleotides not matched to a gene: 3. CDR3 sequence reads: CSVDLAASTDTQYF. CDR3 coding DNA: TGCAGCGTTGATCTAGCGGCCAGCACAGATACGCAGTATTTT.

The chain is built from TRBV5-1 and TRBJ1-2, with D possibly matching TRBD1 (5 bases). The V end was cut by 5 bases, the J end by 4 bases, with 15 bases between. CDR3 length equals 14 residues. The germline CDR1 and CDR2 sequences are SGHRS and YFSETQ. CDR3 sequence (DNA): TGCGCCAGCAGGTCTAACAGGCGCTCCTATGGCTACACCTTC. Residues: CASRSNRRSYGYTF.

The chain couples TRBV27 to TRBJ2-7, with 9 bases fitting TRBD1. V dropped 5 bases and J dropped 3; count of bases not matched to a gene: 5. The germline gives CDR1 MNHEY, CDR2 SMNVEV (reference sequence). There are 14 residues in the CDR3. CDR3 region: CASSTRDRDYEQYF. The CDR3 DNA sequence: TGTGCCAGCAGTACCCGGGACAGGGACTACGAGCAGTACTTC.

V gene TRBV11-2 combines with J gene TRBJ2-7, with TRBD1 identical over 7 bases. Unmatched junction bases numbered 7, after V lost 2 bases and J lost 0 bases. There are 16 residues in the CDR3. CDR1 is SGHAT, CDR2 FQNNGV, per germline. The CDR3 nucleotides read TGTGCCAGCAGCTTAAGGGACAGTCCGAGCTCCTACGAGCAGTACTTC. Protein sequence: CASSLRDSPSSYEQYF.

The chain combines TRBV19 with TRBJ2-4; 8 bases match TRBD2. Unmatched junction bases numbered 4, after V lost 6 bases and J lost 0 bases. Germline CDR1 reads LNHDA; CDR2 reads SQIVND (reference sequence). There are 15 residues in the CDR3. Here the CDR3 reads CASRTSVGAKNIQYF. In DNA, the CDR3 is TGTGCCAGTAGGACTAGCGTCGGAGCCAAAAACATTCAGTACTTC.

This chain connects TRBV4-1 to TRBJ1-1; 8 bases are a match to TRBD1. CDR3 length: 16 residues. Germline lookup yields CDR1 MGHRA and CDR2 YSYEKL. With V trimmed by 4 bases and J by 4 bases, 11 bases remained unmatched. CDR3 in amino acids: CASSPRTGTTGTEAFF. The CDR3 nucleotides are TGCGCCAGCAGCCCCCGGACAGGGACTACAGGCACTGAAGCTTTCTTT.

The V call is TRBV29-1, the J call TRBJ1-2; TRBD1 matches at 8 bases. CDR3 length: 13 residues. CDR1 is SQVTM and CDR2 is ANQGSEA in the germline V gene. Germline trimming cut 5 bases from V and 7 bases from J; bases unmatched to any gene: 9. DNA of the CDR3: TGCAGCGTTACATCAGGGGGCGCCCGTGGCTACACCTTC. This sequence encodes CSVTSGGARGYTF.

This clone was found once. The chain combines TRBV29-1 with TRBJ2-3; 8 positions match TRBD2. Germline loops: CDR1 SQVTM, CDR2 ANQGSEA. This CDR3 spans 13 amino acids. The V segment lost 4 bases and the J segment 5 bases; nucleotides outside the gene matches: 5. Here the CDR3 reads CSVGAGEGDTQYF. DNA for the CDR3: TGCAGCGTTGGAGCGGGAGAGGGAGATACGCAGTATTTT.

This clone occurred a few times. The rearrangement joins TRBV6-1 to TRBJ1-1; maybe TRBD1 (5 bases). Trimming pared 4 bases from V and 10 bases from J, leaving 19 bases between. In germline, CDR1 is MNHNS, CDR2 SASEGT. This CDR3 has 14 amino acids. The CDR3 loop reads CASSALDGTERAFF. The CDR3 bases are TGTGCCAGCAGTGCACTGGACGGGACTGAACGAGCTTTCTTT.

The rearrangement joins TRBV19 to TRBJ2-7; D gene unclear. The germline V gene has CDR1 LNHDA and CDR2 SQIVND (reference sequence). The length of the CDR3 is 14 residues. Trimming pared 9 bases from V and 2 bases from J, leaving 17 bases between. The CDR3 loop is CASTVGSRPYEQYF. Written as DNA, the CDR3 is TGTGCCAGCACCGTTGGGTCCCGACCCTACGAGCAGTACTTC. The full variable domain, its missing parts supplied by reference TRBV19 and TRBJ2-7, is DGGITQSPKYLFRKEGQNVTLSCEQNLNHDAMYWYRQDPGQGLRLIYYSQIVNDFQKGDIAEGYSVSREKKESFPLTVTSAQKNPTAFYLCASTVGSRPYEQYFGPGTRLTVT.

The count of this clone is one. The chain couples TRBV10-3 to TRBJ1-1; 8 nucleotides agree with TRBD1. This CDR3 region has 16 residues. Germline-derived CDR1 and CDR2 are ENHRY and SYGVKD. Germline trimming cut 0 bases from V and 1 base from J; bases unmatched to any gene: 4. The CDR3 DNA is TGTGCCATCAGTGAGTCGAAAGGGACAGGGAACACTGAAGCTTTCTTT. Translating it yields CAISESKGTGNTEAFF.

This clone was detected only once. CDR3 sequence (DNA): TGTGCCAGCAGTGGACTGGGAGTGAATAATGTGTGGACTAGTTCCGATGAGCAGTTCTTC. Its translation: CASSGLGVNNVWTSSDEQFF. The genes are TRBV6-1 and TRBJ2-1; 7 bases match TRBD2. The germline CDR1 and CDR2 sequences are MNHNS and SASEGT. Trimming cost V 4 bases and J 8 bases; bases outside gene matches: 26. This CDR3 region has 20 residues.

This chain joins TRBV4-1 and TRBJ1-2; no firm D call. Germline-derived CDR1 and CDR2 are MGHRA and YSYEKL. The CDR3 loop spans 13 amino acids. The V and J ends lost 1 base and 2 bases respectively, with 5 bases between them. The CDR3 loop reads CASSQGLNYGYTF. CDR3 sequence (DNA): TGCGCCAGCAGCCAAGGACTGAACTATGGCTACACCTTC.

The CDR3 region has the DNA TGTGCCAGTAGTACAGGGGGACGAGAAGCTTTCTTT. It yields the protein CASSTGGREAFF. J is TRBJ1-1 and V is TRBV19, with TRBD1 matching over 7 bases. The germline V gene has CDR1 LNHDA and CDR2 SQIVND (reference sequence). Germline trimming cut 4 bases from V and 8 bases from J; bases unmatched to any gene: 4. This CDR3 is 12 amino acids long.

This chain links TRBV11-2 with TRBJ1-1; possible D gene TRBD1, 5 bases. The V gene lost 4 bases and the J gene lost 3 bases, with 12 bases spanning the gap. Per the germline V gene, CDR1 is SGHAT and CDR2 is FQNNGV. The CDR3 covers 14 residues. The CDR3 protein is CASSYLGRDTEAFF. The CDR3 nucleotides are TGTGCCAGCAGCTACCTGGGCAGGGACACTGAAGCTTTCTTT.